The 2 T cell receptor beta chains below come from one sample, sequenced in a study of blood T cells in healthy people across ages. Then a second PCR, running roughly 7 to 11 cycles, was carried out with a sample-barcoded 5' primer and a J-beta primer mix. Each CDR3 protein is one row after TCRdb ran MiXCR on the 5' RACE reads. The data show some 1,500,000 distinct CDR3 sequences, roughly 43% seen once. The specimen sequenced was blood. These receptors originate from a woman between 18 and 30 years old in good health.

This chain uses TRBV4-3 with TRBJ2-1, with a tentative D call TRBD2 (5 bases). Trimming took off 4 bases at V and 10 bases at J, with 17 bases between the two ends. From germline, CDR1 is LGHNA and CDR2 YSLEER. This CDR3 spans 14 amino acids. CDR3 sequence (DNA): TGCGCCAGCAGCCTGGTCCCGGGGAAACGCGAGCAGTTCTTC. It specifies CASSLVPGKREQFF.

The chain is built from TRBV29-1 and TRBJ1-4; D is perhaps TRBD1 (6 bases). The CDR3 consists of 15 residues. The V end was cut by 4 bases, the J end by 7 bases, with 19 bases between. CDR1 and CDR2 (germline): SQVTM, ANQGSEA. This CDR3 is CSVVLDSLGREKLFF. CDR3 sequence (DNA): TGCAGCGTTGTATTGGACAGCTTGGGCCGTGAAAAACTGTTTTTT.